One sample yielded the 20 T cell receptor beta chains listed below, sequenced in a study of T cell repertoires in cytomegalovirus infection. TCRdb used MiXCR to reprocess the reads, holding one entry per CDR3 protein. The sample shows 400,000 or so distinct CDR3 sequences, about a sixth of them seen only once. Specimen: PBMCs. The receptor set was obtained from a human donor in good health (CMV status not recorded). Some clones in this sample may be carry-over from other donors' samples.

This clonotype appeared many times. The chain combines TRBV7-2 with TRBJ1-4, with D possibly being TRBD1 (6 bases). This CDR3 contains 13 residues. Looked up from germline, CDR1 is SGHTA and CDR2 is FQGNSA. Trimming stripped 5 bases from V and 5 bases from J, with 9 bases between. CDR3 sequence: CASSRGGNEKLFF. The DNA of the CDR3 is TGTGCCAGCAGCAGAGGGGGAAATGAAAAACTGTTTTTT.

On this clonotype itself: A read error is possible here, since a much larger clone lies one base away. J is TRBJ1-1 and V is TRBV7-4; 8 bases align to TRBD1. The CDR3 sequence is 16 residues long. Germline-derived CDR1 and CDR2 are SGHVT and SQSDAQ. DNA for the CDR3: TGTGCCAGCAGCCCCTTGGCAGGGGGCATGAACACTGAAGCTTTGTTT. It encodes CASSPLAGGMNTEALF.

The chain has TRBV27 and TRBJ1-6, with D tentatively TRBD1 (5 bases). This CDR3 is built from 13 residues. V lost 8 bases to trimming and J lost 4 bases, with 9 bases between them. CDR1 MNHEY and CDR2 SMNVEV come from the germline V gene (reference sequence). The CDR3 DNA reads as TGTGCCAGCCGACAGATTTATAATTCACCCCTCCACTTT. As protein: CASRQIYNSPLHF.

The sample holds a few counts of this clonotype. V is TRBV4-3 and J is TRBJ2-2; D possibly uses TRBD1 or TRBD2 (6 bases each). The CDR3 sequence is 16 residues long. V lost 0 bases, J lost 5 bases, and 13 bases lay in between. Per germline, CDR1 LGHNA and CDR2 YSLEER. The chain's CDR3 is CASSQDTGGLTGELFF. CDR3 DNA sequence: TGCGCCAGCAGCCAAGATACCGGGGGCTTAACCGGGGAGCTGTTTTTT.

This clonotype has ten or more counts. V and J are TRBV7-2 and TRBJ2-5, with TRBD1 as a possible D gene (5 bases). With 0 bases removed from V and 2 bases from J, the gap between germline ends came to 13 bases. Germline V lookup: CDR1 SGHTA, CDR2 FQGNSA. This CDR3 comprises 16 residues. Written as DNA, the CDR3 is TGTGCCAGCAGCTTAGCGTATAGGGGTGCGCAAGAGACCCAGTACTTC. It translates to CASSLAYRGAQETQYF.

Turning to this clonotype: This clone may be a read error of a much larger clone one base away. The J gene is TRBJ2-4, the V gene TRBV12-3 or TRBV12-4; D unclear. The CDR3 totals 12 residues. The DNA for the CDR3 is TGTGCCAGCGGTTTTGACGGGTACATTCAGTACTTC. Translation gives CASGFDGYIQYF.

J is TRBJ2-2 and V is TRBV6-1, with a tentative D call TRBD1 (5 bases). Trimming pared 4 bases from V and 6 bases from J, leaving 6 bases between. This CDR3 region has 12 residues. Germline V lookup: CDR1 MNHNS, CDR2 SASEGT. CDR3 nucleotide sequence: TGTGCCAGCAGTGGGACATCCGGGGAGCTGTTTTTT. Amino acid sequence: CASSGTSGELFF.

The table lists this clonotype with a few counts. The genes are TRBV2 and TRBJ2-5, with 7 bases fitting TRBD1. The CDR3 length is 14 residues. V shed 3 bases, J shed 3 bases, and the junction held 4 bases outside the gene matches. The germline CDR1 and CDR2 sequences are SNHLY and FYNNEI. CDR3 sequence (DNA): TGTGCCAGCAGTGACAGGACAGGAAAAGAGACCCAGTACTTC. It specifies CASSDRTGKETQYF.

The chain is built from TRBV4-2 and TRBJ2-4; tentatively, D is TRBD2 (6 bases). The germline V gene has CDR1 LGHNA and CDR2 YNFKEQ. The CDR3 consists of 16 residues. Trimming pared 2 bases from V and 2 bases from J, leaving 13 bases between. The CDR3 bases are TGTGCCAGCAGCCAACACCCGGGACTCCCCAAAAACATTCAGTACTTC. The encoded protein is CASSQHPGLPKNIQYF.

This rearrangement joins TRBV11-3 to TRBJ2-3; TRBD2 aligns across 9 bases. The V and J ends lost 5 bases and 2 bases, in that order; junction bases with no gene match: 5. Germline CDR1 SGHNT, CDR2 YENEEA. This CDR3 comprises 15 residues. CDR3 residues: CASSKTSGHTDTQYF. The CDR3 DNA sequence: TGTGCCAGCAGCAAGACTAGCGGACACACAGATACGCAGTATTTT.

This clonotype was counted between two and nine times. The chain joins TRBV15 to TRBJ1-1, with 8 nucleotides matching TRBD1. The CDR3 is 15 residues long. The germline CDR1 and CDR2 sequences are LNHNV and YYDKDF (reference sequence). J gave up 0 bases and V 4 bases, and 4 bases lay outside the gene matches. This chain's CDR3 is CATSNRQGMNTEAFF. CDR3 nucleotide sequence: TGTGCCACCAGCAATAGACAGGGGATGAACACTGAAGCTTTCTTT.

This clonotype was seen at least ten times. The CDR3 spells CASSYGGEDEKLFF. CDR3 nucleotide sequence: TGTGCCAGCAGCTACGGAGGGGAGGATGAAAAACTGTTTTTT. This chain uses TRBV7-9 with TRBJ1-4; maybe TRBD1 (5 bases). The CDR3 has 14 residues. V was shortened by 4 bases and J by 6 bases, with 12 bases between the two germline ends. The germline V gene encodes CDR1 SEHNR and CDR2 FQNEAQ (reference sequence).

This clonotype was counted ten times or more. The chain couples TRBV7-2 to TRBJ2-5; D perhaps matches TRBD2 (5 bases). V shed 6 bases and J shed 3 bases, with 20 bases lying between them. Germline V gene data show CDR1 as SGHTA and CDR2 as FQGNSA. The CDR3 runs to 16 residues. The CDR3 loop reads CASRKSSGLLKETQYF. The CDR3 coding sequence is TGTGCCAGCAGAAAATCCTCCGGACTCTTGAAAGAGACCCAGTACTTC.

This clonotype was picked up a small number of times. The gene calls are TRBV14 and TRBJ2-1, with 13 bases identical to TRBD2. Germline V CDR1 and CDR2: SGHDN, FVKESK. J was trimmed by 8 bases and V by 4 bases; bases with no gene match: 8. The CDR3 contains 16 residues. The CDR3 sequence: CASSRTSGRVFDEQFF. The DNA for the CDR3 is TGTGCCAGCAGCCGGACTAGCGGGAGAGTCTTCGATGAGCAGTTCTTC.

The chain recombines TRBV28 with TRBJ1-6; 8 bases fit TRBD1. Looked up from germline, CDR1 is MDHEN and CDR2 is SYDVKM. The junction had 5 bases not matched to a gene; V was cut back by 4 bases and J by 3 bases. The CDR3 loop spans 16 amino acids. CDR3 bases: TGTGCCAGCAGTTCGTCCGGGACAGGCTATAATTCACCCCTCCACTTT. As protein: CASSSSGTGYNSPLHF.

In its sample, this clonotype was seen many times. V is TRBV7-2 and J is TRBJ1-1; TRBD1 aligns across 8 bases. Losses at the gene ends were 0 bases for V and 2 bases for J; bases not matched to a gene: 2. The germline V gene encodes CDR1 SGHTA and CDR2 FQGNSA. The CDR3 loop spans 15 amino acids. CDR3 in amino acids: CASSLAGQDNTEAFF. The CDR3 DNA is TGTGCCAGCAGCTTAGCGGGACAGGACAACACTGAAGCTTTCTTT.

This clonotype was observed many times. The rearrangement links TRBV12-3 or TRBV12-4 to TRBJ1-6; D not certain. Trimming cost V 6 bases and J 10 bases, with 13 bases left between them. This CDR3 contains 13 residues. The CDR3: CASRGTPGSPLHF. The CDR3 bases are TGTGCCAGCAGGGGAACGCCGGGGTCACCCCTCCACTTT.

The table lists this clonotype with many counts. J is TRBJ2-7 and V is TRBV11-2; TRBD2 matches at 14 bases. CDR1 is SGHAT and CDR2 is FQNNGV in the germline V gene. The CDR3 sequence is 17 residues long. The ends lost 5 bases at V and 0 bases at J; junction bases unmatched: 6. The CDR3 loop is CASSPTSGGVSSYEQYF. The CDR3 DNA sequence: TGTGCCAGCAGCCCGACTAGCGGGGGGGTGAGCTCCTACGAGCAGTACTTC. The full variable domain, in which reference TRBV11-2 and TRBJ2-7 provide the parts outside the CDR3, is EAGVAQSPRYKIIEKRQSVAFWCNPISGHATLYWYQQILGQGPKLLIQFQNNGVVDDSQLPKDRFSAERLKGVDSTLKIQPAKLEDSAVYLCASSPTSGGVSSYEQYFGPGTRLTVT.

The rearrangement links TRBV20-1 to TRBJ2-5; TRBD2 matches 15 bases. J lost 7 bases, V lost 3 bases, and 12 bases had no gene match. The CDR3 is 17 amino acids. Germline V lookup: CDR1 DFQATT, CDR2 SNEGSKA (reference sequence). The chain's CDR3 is CSASPGLAGGPGGTQYF. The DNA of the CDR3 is TGCAGTGCTAGCCCTGGACTAGCGGGGGGGCCAGGTGGGACCCAGTACTTC.

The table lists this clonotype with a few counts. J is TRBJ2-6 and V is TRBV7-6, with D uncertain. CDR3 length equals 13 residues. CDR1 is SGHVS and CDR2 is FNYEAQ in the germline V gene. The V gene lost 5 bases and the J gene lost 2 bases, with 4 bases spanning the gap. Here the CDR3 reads CASSRPGANVLTF. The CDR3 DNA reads TGTGCCAGCAGCCGACCTGGGGCCAACGTCCTGACTTTC. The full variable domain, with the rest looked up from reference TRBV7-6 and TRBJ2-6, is GAGVSQSPRYKVTKRGQDVALRCDPISGHVSLYWYRQALGQGPEFLTYFNYEAQQDKSGLPNDRFSAERPEGSISTLTIQRTEQRDSAMYRCASSRPGANVLTFGAGSRLTVL.